The present T cell receptor (beta chain) was sequenced within a study of blood T cell repertoires in COVID-19. Study-wide context: Sources were T cells, B-cell-depleted T cells, or PBMCs; the material itself was cDNA or gDNA.

Per the study methods: Reference gene primer amplification gave nucleated cell count estimates. Sequencing was performed with immunoSEQ multiplex PCR; in TCRdb, only in-frame clones are kept and a portion is missing. The DNA gave D and trimming, while V, J and clone size come from that table. In the table there are about 170,000 clones, around 87% of which are singletons. Followed longitudinally, the Seattle patients had been enrolled during active infection. J gave up 1 base and V 0 bases, and 8 bases lay outside the gene matches. The CDR3 spans 19 residues. Germline loops: CDR1 LGHNA, CDR2 YNFKEQ. The origin of this receptor is a man aged 55 to 70 with COVID-19, enrolled during active disease. This chain joins TRBV4-2 and TRBJ1-5, with 11 nucleotides matching TRBD1. Sequenced input: peripheral blood. CDR3 sequence (DNA): TGTGCCAGCAGCCAAGATCTTTCGGACAGGGGGCTAAGCAATCAGCCCCAGCATTTT. This gives the protein CASSQDLSDRGLSNQPQHF.